Below are 29 T cell receptor beta chains sequenced from a single sample in a study of tumor-infiltrating lymphocytes in primary liver carcinoma. cDNA specific to TCR beta was made from 450 to 500 ng of total RNA, with a constant-region primer employed for priming. A slightly modified ARM-PCR protocol with three nested multiplex PCR rounds produced these TCR beta libraries. Each of the first two PCR rounds ran roughly 10 cycles with TRBV1-TRBV30 forward and C-beta reverse primers. MiXCR, run by TCRdb on the multiplex PCR reads, gives a single entry per CDR3 protein. This sample carries 95,000 to 150,000 distinct CDR3 sequences, around 62% of them seen once, and the ten largest clones take roughly 8.8%. Investigators took RNA and DNA out together from roughly 20-30 mg of unsorted bulk tissue. The material sequenced was liver tumor tissue from sampling region 1. As for subset: tumor region T1, superior pole. The receptors shown here come from a woman between 55 and 75 years old with primary liver carcinoma and hepatitis B virus infection.

This clonotype was detected ten times or more. CDR3 amino acids: CASRGHTGGDTQYF. The CDR3 coding sequence is TGTGCCAGCAGAGGACACACGGGTGGAGATACGCAGTATTTT. The gene calls are TRBV6-5 and TRBJ2-3; D perhaps matches TRBD1 (5 bases). V was trimmed by 6 bases and J by 5 bases, leaving 15 bases between them. Germline CDR1 MNHEY, CDR2 SVGAGI. The CDR3 runs to 14 residues.

This rearrangement joins TRBV29-1 to TRBJ1-2; 7 positions match TRBD1. V trimming: 5 bases; J trimming: 4 bases; junction bases outside the gene matches: 16. The germline gives CDR1 SQVTM, CDR2 ANQGSEA. The CDR3 consists of 16 residues. The CDR3: CSVNKENAGGSYGYTF. The DNA of the CDR3 is TGCAGCGTTAACAAAGAGAATGCAGGGGGTTCCTATGGCTACACCTTC.

A single count supports this clonotype. This rearrangement joins TRBV10-2 to TRBJ1-5, with D unresolved. The germline V gene encodes CDR1 WSHSY and CDR2 SAAADI. V shed 0 bases and J shed 6 bases, with 15 bases lying between them. The CDR3 sequence is 16 residues long. This CDR3 is CASSESSPERGQPQHF. The CDR3 region has the DNA TGCGCCAGCAGTGAGTCGTCGCCCGAGCGGGGTCAGCCCCAGCATTTT.

CDR3 loop: CASSPGQGTGGVGTQYF. The CDR3 DNA reads TGTGCCAGCAGCCCGGGACAGGGGACGGGAGGGGTAGGTACGCAGTATTTT. This chain joins TRBV11-2 and TRBJ2-3; 10 nucleotides agree with TRBD1. The germline V gene encodes CDR1 SGHAT and CDR2 FQNNGV. This CDR3 region has 17 residues. V gave up 5 bases and J gave up 8 bases; unmatched junction bases: 16.

The sample holds one count of this clonotype. The CDR3 carries no conserved terminal phenylalanine or tryptophan, so it likely arises from a read error. The V gene is TRBV11-2, the J gene TRBJ2-1, with D maybe TRBD2 (6 bases). Deletions cut 5 bases from V and 4 bases from J, with 15 bases between. CDR1 SGHAT and CDR2 FQNNGV come from the germline V gene. The CDR3 extends over 15 amino acids. CDR3 sequence: CASSPPARDYNEQFL. CDR3 DNA: TGTGCCAGCAGCCCCCCCGCGCGGGATTACAATGAGCAGTTCTTG.

As to this clonotype: This may be a read error, as it is one base from a much larger clone. This chain joins TRBV29-1 and TRBJ2-3, with a weak D call TRBD1 (7 bases). This CDR3 region has 13 residues. V shed 6 bases and J shed 4 bases, with 14 bases lying between them. CDR1 and CDR2 from the germline V gene are SQVTM and ANQGSEA. CDR3 sequence reads: CSVTGRWADTQYF. CDR3 DNA: TGCAGCGTGACAGGGAGGTGGGCAGATACGCAGTATTTT.

Comments on this clonotype: Given a much more abundant clone one base away, this may be a read error. The chain links TRBV6-1 to TRBJ2-2; D is uncertain. The germline V gene has CDR1 MNHNS and CDR2 SASEGT. The CDR3 sequence is 12 residues long. This CDR3 reads CVSSWGTGELFF. In DNA, the CDR3 is TGTGTCAGCAGTTGGGGCACCGGGGAGCTGTTTTTT.

In its sample, this clonotype was seen many times. The chain carries TRBV5-6 and TRBJ1-2, with 7 bases matching TRBD1. This CDR3 is built from 15 residues. Per germline, CDR1 SGHDT and CDR2 YYEEEE. The V segment lost 2 bases and the J segment 7 bases; nucleotides outside the gene matches: 11. The CDR3 spells CASSFLSPGGGGYTF. CDR3 in DNA: TGTGCCAGCAGCTTCCTATCCCCAGGGGGAGGTGGCTACACCTTC. The full variable domain, completed using reference TRBV5-6 and TRBJ1-2, is DAGVTQSPTHLIKTRGQQVTLRCSPKSGHDTVSWYQQALGQGPQFIFQYYEEEERQRGNFPDRFSGHQFPNYSSELNVNALLLGDSALYLCASSFLSPGGGGYTFGSGTRLTVV.

In the case of this clonotype: One junction end does not reproduce the germline sequence, and a read error may be involved. The V and J genes are TRBV6-2 or TRBV6-3 and TRBJ2-3, with D hard to call. Germline CDR1 MNHEY, CDR2 SVGEGT. The CDR3 extends over 15 amino acids. The CDR3 region has the DNA TGTGCCATCAGTTACGCGGAAACCCGAACAGATACGCAGTATTTT. It yields the protein CAISYAETRTDTQYF.

The gene calls are TRBV28 and TRBJ2-1; a weak D match, TRBD2 (6 bases). Trimming removed 7 bases at V and 1 base at J, with 26 bases between. Looked up from germline, CDR1 is MDHEN and CDR2 is SYDVKM. This CDR3 contains 19 residues. The CDR3 region has the DNA TGTGCCAGCACCAAAGTACCCCTCCTAGCGAGTAAATCCTACAATGAGCAGTTCTTC. It is translated as CASTKVPLLASKSYNEQFF. Variable domain in full (rest from reference TRBV28 and TRBJ2-1): DVKVTQSSRYLVKRTGEKVFLECVQDMDHENMFWYRQDPGLGLRLIYFSYDVKMKEKGDIPEGYSVSREKKERFSLILESASTNQTSMYLCASTKVPLLASKSYNEQFFGPGTRLTVL.

This clonotype was counted ten times or more. This sequence joins TRBV6-2 or TRBV6-3 and TRBJ1-1, with D possibly being TRBD1 (6 bases). Trimming took 6 bases from V and 1 from J, leaving 21 bases between them. The CDR3 totals 17 residues. Germline loops: CDR1 MNHEY, CDR2 SVGEGT. CDR3 sequence: CASSNLVPDRKNTEAFF. The CDR3 DNA sequence: TGTGCCAGCAGCAACCTCGTTCCTGACAGGAAGAACACTGAAGCTTTCTTT.

This clonotype counts as medium-sized (0.01 to 0.1%). J is TRBJ1-1 and V is TRBV29-1; TRBD1 might be the D (5 bases). V was shortened by 3 bases and J by 0 bases, with 20 bases between the two germline ends. The length of the CDR3 is 17 residues. Looked up from germline, CDR1 is SQVTM and CDR2 is ANQGSEA. The CDR3 DNA reads as TGCAGCGTTGACAGGGAGGGGCCAACGGTCATGAACACTGAAGCTTTCTTT. It codes for CSVDREGPTVMNTEAFF.

This clonotype was seen a handful of times. The chain combines TRBV28 with TRBJ2-5; D uncertain. CDR3 length: 13 amino acids. Trimming shortened V by 4 bases and J by 14 bases, and 20 bases separated the two germline ends. Germline CDR1 MDHEN, CDR2 SYDVKM. CDR3 loop: CASSSYGWAAIYF. CDR3 bases: TGTGCCAGCAGTTCTTACGGGTGGGCCGCCATATACTTC.

The gene calls are TRBV7-9 and TRBJ1-1; TRBD1 matches 10 bases. The CDR3 has 13 amino acids. J was trimmed by 7 bases and V by 5 bases; bases with no gene match: 4. Germline CDR1 reads SEHNR; CDR2 reads FQNEAQ (reference sequence). CDR3 amino acids: CASSMGQGLEAFF. CDR3 DNA sequence: TGTGCCAGCAGCATGGGACAGGGGCTTGAAGCTTTCTTT.

The rearrangement joins TRBV7-8 to TRBJ2-7; TRBD2 aligns across 8 bases. The CDR3 has 14 amino acids. Looked up from germline, CDR1 is SGHVS and CDR2 is FQNEAQ. V dropped 7 bases and J dropped 3; count of bases not matched to a gene: 8. CDR3 protein: CASNSWTSSYEQYF. CDR3 nucleotides: TGTGCCAGCAACTCCTGGACTAGCAGCTACGAGCAGTACTTC.

Comment on this clonotype: Germline and junction disagree at one end, which may indicate a read error. This chain uses TRBV11-2 with TRBJ2-3; 9 bases align to TRBD1. The CDR3 is 13 amino acids. Germline V lookup: CDR1 SGHAT, CDR2 FQNNGV. The CDR3 reads CVSMRDRADTQYF. In nucleotides, the CDR3 is TGTGTCAGCATGAGGGACAGGGCAGATACGCAGTATTTT.

In this sample, this clonotype turned up many times. The rearrangement joins TRBV4-1 to TRBJ2-1; the D call may be TRBD1 or TRBD2 (5 bases each). The germline V and J ends were trimmed by 3 bases and 8 bases, with 14 bases remaining between them. Germline CDR1 and CDR2: MGHRA and YSYEKL. The CDR3 consists of 14 residues. In DNA, the CDR3 is TGCGCCAGCAGCCAGAGGGGTTCGGGGTATGAGCAGTTCTTC. It encodes CASSQRGSGYEQFF.

About this clonotype: A single base separates this from a much larger clone, so it may be a read error. The V call is TRBV28, the J call TRBJ2-1, with D possibly called TRBD1 or TRBD2 (7 bases each). Germline V gene sequence: CDR1 MDHEN, CDR2 SYDVKM. The CDR3 has 14 amino acids. The DNA of the CDR3 is TGTGCCAGCAGTTTCTTGGCAGGGGGGGATGAGAAGTTCTTC. It is translated as CASSFLAGGDEKFF.

In this sample, this clonotype turned up many times. V usage is TRBV16 and J usage is TRBJ1-1; D gene unclear. Germline values: CDR1 KGHSY, CDR2 FQNENV. The CDR3 totals 13 residues. Trimming took 1 base from V and 6 from J, leaving 9 bases between them. CDR3 residues: CASSQLVGPEAFF. CDR3 nucleotides: TGTGCCAGCAGCCAATTGGTGGGCCCTGAAGCTTTCTTT. The full variable domain, completed using reference TRBV16 and TRBJ1-1, is GEEVAQTPKHLVRGEGQKAKLYCAPIKGHSYVFWYQQVLKNEFKFLISFQNENVFDETGMPKERFSAKCLPNSPCSLEIQATKLEDSAVYFCASSQLVGPEAFFGQGTRLTVV.

This clonotype was observed at least ten times. This rearrangement joins TRBV11-2 to TRBJ2-1, with TRBD2 identical over 16 bases. This CDR3 region has 20 residues. The ends lost 0 bases at V and 6 bases at J; junction bases unmatched: 11. The germline V gene has CDR1 SGHAT and CDR2 FQNNGV. Written as DNA, the CDR3 is TGTGCCAGCAGCTTAGACGGGACTAGCGGGAGGGGAATCGGGGTCAATGAGCAGTTCTTC. It is translated as CASSLDGTSGRGIGVNEQFF.

Comment on this clonotype: Possible read error: a much larger clone is one base away. This sequence joins TRBV6-1 and TRBJ1-5; D not certain. With 6 bases removed from V and 0 bases from J, the gap between germline ends came to 12 bases. Germline values: CDR1 MNHNS, CDR2 SASEGT. The CDR3 has 15 amino acids. CDR3 loop: CASSPMVNSNQPQHF. CDR3 in DNA: TGTGCCAGCAGCCCCATGGTGAATAGCAATCAGCCCCAGCATTTT.

This clonotype was observed at least ten times. V gene TRBV12-3 or TRBV12-4 combines with J gene TRBJ1-2; D not resolved. The CDR3 is 11 amino acids. V lost 7 bases to trimming and J lost 5 bases, with 8 bases between them. CDR3 sequence (DNA): TGTGCCAGCACTAAGGGTTATGGCTACACCTTC. It encodes CASTKGYGYTF.

Comment on this clonotype: A read error may explain this, as a much larger clone is one base away. The CDR3 ends on some other residue instead of the conserved phenylalanine or tryptophan, so this is likely a read error. This chain links TRBV5-6 with TRBJ2-1, with 7 nucleotides matching TRBD2. The CDR3 sequence is 17 residues long. From germline, CDR1 is SGHDT and CDR2 YYEEEE. CDR3 nucleotides: TGTGCCAGCAGTTTGGGGAGCCGGGGGGAGGGCTACAATGAGCAGTTCATC. Translated: CASSLGSRGEGYNEQFI.

With respect to this clonotype: One end of the junction does not line up with germline, which may come from a read error. V and J are TRBV6-4 and TRBJ2-4, with 9 positions matching TRBD2. The CDR3 is made up of 17 amino acids. Per the germline V gene, CDR1 is MRHNA and CDR2 is SNTAGT. CDR3 protein: CASSDSRGGRVKDIQYF. Written as DNA, the CDR3 is TGTGCCAGCAGTGACTCGAGAGGCGGGAGGGTCAAAGACATTCAGTACTTC.

Comments on this clonotype: Lacking the conserved final phenylalanine or tryptophan, this CDR3 likely reflects a read error. No DNA is shown, since the ends of the CDR3 on it are uncertain; the CDR3 is the one TCRdb lists. The V and J genes are TRBV4-1 and TRBJ2-6; the DNA was not compared with TRBD1, the D call given in the table. Per the germline V gene, CDR1 is MGHRA and CDR2 is YSYEKL. The CDR3 totals 18 residues, both ends included. The CDR3 region is CASSQDETGGGRANVLII.

This clonotype was seen many times. This rearrangement joins TRBV6-1 to TRBJ2-5; tentatively, D is TRBD1 or TRBD2 (5 bases each). The CDR3 has 12 amino acids. V was pared by 6 bases and J by 7 bases, with 12 bases between. Per the germline V gene, CDR1 is MNHNS and CDR2 is SASEGT. CDR3 nucleotide sequence: TGTGCCAGCAGCGAGACTGGGGGGACCCAGTACTTC. Encoded protein: CASSETGGTQYF.

Ten or more counts support this clonotype. The V call is TRBV29-1, the J call TRBJ1-5, with D perhaps TRBD1 (6 bases). V lost 7 bases and J lost 0, with 19 bases in between. The CDR3 sequence is 16 residues long. The V gene's germline CDR1 is SQVTM and CDR2 ANQGSEA. CDR3 region: CSAGLGGGGSNQPQHF. The CDR3 DNA follows: TGCAGCGCGGGGCTTGGGGGGGGCGGTAGCAATCAGCCCCAGCATTTT.

Regarding this clonotype: The junction does not match germline at one end; this may be a read error. The gene calls are TRBV6-5 and TRBJ2-3, with a weak D call TRBD2 (5 bases). The length of the CDR3 is 14 residues. Germline CDR1 is MNHEY and CDR2 is SVGAGI. CDR3 sequence reads: CVSSPSPRDGTHYF. DNA for the CDR3: TGTGTCAGCAGTCCTAGCCCTCGCGACGGTACGCACTATTTT.

Comments on this clonotype: The junction departs from the called germline gene at one end, perhaps through a read error. The CDR3 spells CASSLDWVSLAGPYEHYF. The CDR3, as DNA: TGTGCCAGCAGCTTAGATTGGGTCAGTCTAGCAGGTCCCTACGAGCATTATTTC. The chain employs TRBV11-2 and TRBJ2-7; possibly TRBD2 for D (5 bases). This CDR3 has 18 residues. Per the germline V gene, CDR1 is SGHAT and CDR2 is FQNNGV.